This TCR beta chain is from a study of blood T cell repertoires in COVID-19. Looking at the study overall: In each case, the material was cDNA or gDNA derived from T cells, B-cell-depleted T cells, or PBMCs.

Assay used: immunoSEQ multiplex PCR; TCRdb lists only in-frame clones, some missing. This table holds more than 300,000 clones, 85% to 90% found once. Per germline, CDR1 SGHRS and CDR2 YFSETQ. The CDR3 totals 13 residues. V lost 0 bases and J lost 7, with 10 bases in between. The clonotype was recovered from a young woman who had recovered from COVID-19. V usage is TRBV5-1 and J usage is TRBJ1-1; D is uncertain. Sequencing was carried out using PBMCs or T cells enriched from blood (not recorded which). The CDR3 reads CASSLAEGGEAFF. CDR3 bases: TGCGCCAGCAGCTTGGCAGAGGGAGGTGAAGCTTTCTTT. The full variable domain, with the rest looked up from reference TRBV5-1 and TRBJ1-1, is KAGVTQTPRYLIKTRGQQVTLSCSPISGHRSVSWYQQTPGQGLQFLFEYFSETQRNKGNFPGRFSGRQFSNSRSEMNVSTLELGDSALYLCASSLAEGGEAFFGQGTRLTVV.